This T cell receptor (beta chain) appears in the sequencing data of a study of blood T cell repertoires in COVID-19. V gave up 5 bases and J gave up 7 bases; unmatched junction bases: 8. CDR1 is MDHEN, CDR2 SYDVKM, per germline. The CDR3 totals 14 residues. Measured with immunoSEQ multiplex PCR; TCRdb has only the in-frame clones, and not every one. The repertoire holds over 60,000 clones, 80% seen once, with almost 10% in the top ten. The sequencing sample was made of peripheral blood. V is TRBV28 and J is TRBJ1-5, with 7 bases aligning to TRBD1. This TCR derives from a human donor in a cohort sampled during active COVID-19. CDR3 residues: CASSEGTGVQPQHF. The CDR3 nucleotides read TGTGCCAGCAGTGAAGGCACAGGGGTGCAGCCCCAGCATTTT.